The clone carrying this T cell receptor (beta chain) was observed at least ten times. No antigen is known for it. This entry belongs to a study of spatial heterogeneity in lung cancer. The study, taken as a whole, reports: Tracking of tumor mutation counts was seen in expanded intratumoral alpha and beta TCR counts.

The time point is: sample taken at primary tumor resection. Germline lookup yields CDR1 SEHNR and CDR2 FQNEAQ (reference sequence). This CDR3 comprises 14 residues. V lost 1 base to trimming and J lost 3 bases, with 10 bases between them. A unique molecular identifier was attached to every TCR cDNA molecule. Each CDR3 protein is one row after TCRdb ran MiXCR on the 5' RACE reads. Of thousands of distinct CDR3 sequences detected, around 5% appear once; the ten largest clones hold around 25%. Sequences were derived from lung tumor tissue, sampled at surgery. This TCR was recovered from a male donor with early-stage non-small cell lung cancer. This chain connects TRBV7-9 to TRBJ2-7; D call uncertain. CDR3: CASSLVVYCYEQYF. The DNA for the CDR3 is TGTGCCAGCAGCTTAGTAGTTTATTGCTACGAGCAGTACTTC.